A selection of T cell receptor beta chains follows, all from one sample in a study of blood T cell repertoires in COVID-19. Here immunoSEQ multiplex PCR was the method, and the copy in TCRdb shows in-frame clones only, minus some. Here the sample spans a few hundred thousand clones, roughly 85% being singletons. The specimen was PBMCs or T cells enriched from blood (not recorded which). The receptors stem from a woman between 45 and 60 years old who had recovered from COVID-19. Both conserved end residues are part of each CDR3. The D gene is left open where the match is weak. Clone size is stated in some rows and not others, as once, few, many or a class when expanded.

J gene	D gene	V gene	clone size	CDR3 DNA	CDR3 protein
TRBJ2-7	NA	TRBV3-1/TRBV3-2	NA	TGTGCCAGCAGCTCGGCACGGGACACATACTCCTACGAGCAGTACTTC	CASSSARDTYSYEQYF
TRBJ1-2	TRBD1	TRBV10-1	few	TGCGCCAGCAGTGAGTCCCGGACAGGGAAGGTTGATGGCTACACCTTC	CASSESRTGKVDGYTF
TRBJ1-1	NA	TRBV29-1	NA	TGCAGCGTTCAACCGGGGATTCTCGGGGACACTGAAGCTTTCTTT	CSVQPGILGDTEAFF
TRBJ1-2	TRBD1	TRBV3-1/TRBV3-2	few	TGTGCCAGCAGCCAAGGGTCAGGGGGCAGCTATGGCTACACCTTC	CASSQGSGGSYGYTF
TRBJ2-7	TRBD2	TRBV29-1	NA	TGCAGCGTCGCCAAACTAACTAGCGACGAGCAGTACTTC	CSVAKLTSDEQYF
TRBJ2-1	TRBD1	TRBV28	NA	TGTGCCAGCAGTGGACAGGGCTGGGGCAATGAGCAGTTCTTC	CASSGQGWGNEQFF
TRBJ1-3	NA	TRBV5-1	NA	TGCGCCAGCAGCTACTCCGAAGCCTCTGGAAACACCATATATTTT	CASSYSEASGNTIYF
TRBJ2-2	NA	TRBV11-2	NA	TGTGCCACCAGCGTGTCTAGGTCCGGGGAGCTGTTTTTT	CATSVSRSGELFF
TRBJ2-7	TRBD1	TRBV7-8	NA	TGTGCCAGCAGCTCCCGGGACAGGGTGTTCTACGAGCAGTACTTC	CASSSRDRVFYEQYF
TRBJ1-1	NA	TRBV19	NA	TGTGCCAGTAGGGGGGGGCTAGTCAACACTGAAGCTTTCTTT	CASRGGLVNTEAFF
TRBJ1-5	TRBD1	TRBV19	NA	TGTGCCAGTAGTTCCACAGGGGGAGGCAATCAGCCCCAGCATTTT	CASSSTGGGNQPQHF
TRBJ2-7	NA	TRBV4-2	few	TGTGCCAGCAGCCAAGATCAACAGGACTACGAGCAGTACTTC	CASSQDQQDYEQYF
TRBJ2-5	NA	TRBV5-1	NA	TGCGCCAGCAGCTTTAGCGGACGCGCGACCGAGACCCAGTACTTC	CASSFSGRATETQYF
TRBJ2-7	TRBD2	TRBV7-2	NA	TGTGCCAGCAGCTTAGCTAGCGGGATATACGAGCAGTACTTC	CASSLASGIYEQYF
TRBJ1-2	TRBD1	TRBV19	NA	TGTGCCAGTAGTAGGCAGGGGGAATTCTATGGCTACACCTTC	CASSRQGEFYGYTF
TRBJ1-2	TRBD1	TRBV28	once	TGTGCCAGCAGTTTAAGGGCAGGGGGCAACTATGGCTACACCTTC	CASSLRAGGNYGYTF
TRBJ1-3	TRBD1	TRBV7-6	NA	TGTGCCAGCAGCACGAGACAGGGGTCAAACACCATATATTTT	CASSTRQGSNTIYF
TRBJ2-2	TRBD1	TRBV19	once	TGTGCCAGTAGTATGTCAGGGGGAAGTGGCGGGGAGCTGTTTTTT	CASSMSGGSGGELFF
TRBJ1-4	NA	TRBV5-1	few	TGCGCCAGCAGCCCCGGGAGGGGAACTAATGAAAAACTGTTTTTT	CASSPGRGTNEKLFF
TRBJ2-3	NA	TRBV3-1/TRBV3-2	NA	TGTGCCAGCAGCCTAGCTTATACGCAGTATTTT	CASSLAYTQYF
TRBJ1-1	NA	TRBV19	NA	TGTGCCAGTACCGATCAACGAGGCACTGAAGCTTTCTTT	CASTDQRGTEAFF
TRBJ1-6	TRBD1	TRBV2	once	TGTGCCAGCAGTGACCAGGGGGCTCTGGATTCACCCCTCCACTTT	CASSDQGALDSPLHF
TRBJ1-1	TRBD1	TRBV5-1	once	TGCGCCAGCAGCTTGGGGGACAGAGCTGAAGCTTTCTTT	CASSLGDRAEAFF
TRBJ2-2	NA	TRBV5-1	NA	TGCGCCAGCAGCTTGCATCCAATCACCGGGGAGCTGTTTTTT	CASSLHPITGELFF
TRBJ1-1	TRBD1	TRBV29-1	NA	TGCAGCGTTGAAGGCCAGGGGGGGAACACTGAAGCTTTCTTT	CSVEGQGGNTEAFF
TRBJ1-1	NA	TRBV10-3	NA	TGTGCCATCAGGTACCGACAGGAGAACACTGAAGCTTTCTTT	CAIRYRQENTEAFF
TRBJ2-1	TRBD2	TRBV6-4	NA	TGTGCCAGCAGTGGGGGGACTAGCGGGAGTGTAGGGCAGTTCTTC	CASSGGTSGSVGQFF
TRBJ2-5	TRBD1	TRBV2	NA	TGTGCCAGCAGGACAGGGATTCAAGAGACCCAGTACTTC	CASRTGIQETQYF
TRBJ2-7	NA	TRBV11-2	NA	TGTGCCAGCAGCTCCGGAGGCTACGAGCAGTACTTC	CASSSGGYEQYF
TRBJ2-3	NA	TRBV5-5	few	TGTGCCAGCAGCTTGCGCGGGGGCACAGATACGCAGTATTTT	CASSLRGGTDTQYF
TRBJ2-7	NA	TRBV7-2	NA	TGTGCCAGCAGCGAAGGGGGGGGCTACGAGCAGTACTTC	CASSEGGGYEQYF
TRBJ2-3	TRBD2	TRBV4-2	NA	TGTGCCAGCAGCCAAGTTGGAGCGGGAGAAGAGTATTTT	CASSQVGAGEEYF
TRBJ1-3	NA	TRBV5-5	NA	TGTGCCAGCAGCTTCCAGGGCGGCTCTGGAAACACCATATATTTT	CASSFQGGSGNTIYF
TRBJ2-5	TRBD2	TRBV27	NA	TGTGCCAGCAGTCTTATGGGTAGCGGGGGACGGTACCAAGAGACCCAGTACTTC	CASSLMGSGGRYQETQYF
TRBJ2-2	NA	TRBV9	NA	TGTGCCAGCAGCGTAGAAGGGGCTTTCGGGGAGCTGTTTTTT	CASSVEGAFGELFF
TRBJ1-5	TRBD1	TRBV4-2	many	TGTGCCAGCAGCCAAGGGTCCGCGGACAGGAACAATCAGCCCCAGCATTTT	CASSQGSADRNNQPQHF
TRBJ2-5	TRBD1	TRBV5-8	few	TGTGCCAGCAGCTGGAACCGGGACAGGGGGCCCGGTGGAGAGACCCAGTACTTC	CASSWNRDRGPGGETQYF
TRBJ1-5	NA	TRBV5-1	once	TGCGCCAGCAGCTTGGGACCCAGGGGAGGCAATCAGCCCCAGCATTTT	CASSLGPRGGNQPQHF
TRBJ2-1	NA	TRBV30	NA	TGTGCCTGGAGTGTTGGACTGGACAATGAGCAGTTCTTC	CAWSVGLDNEQFF
TRBJ1-4	TRBD1	TRBV11-2	NA	TGTGCCAGCAGCTTAGGATACGGACAGGCGGCAGATGAAAAACTGTTTTTT	CASSLGYGQAADEKLFF
TRBJ2-5	NA	TRBV6-2/TRBV6-3	NA	TGTGCCAGCAGCTTCAACAGGGTACAAGAGACCCAGTACTTC	CASSFNRVQETQYF
TRBJ1-4	NA	TRBV6-5	NA	TGTGCCAGCGGCCTTATTGAAAAACTGTTTTTT	CASGLIEKLFF
TRBJ1-4	TRBD1	TRBV7-7	NA	TGTGCCAGCTCCCGGGACAGGAATGAAAAACTGTTTTTT	CASSRDRNEKLFF
TRBJ2-7	TRBD1	TRBV12-5	NA	TGTGCTAGTGGTTCGACCCTGACTCCCGGACAGGGGCACTTC	CASGSTLTPGQGHF
TRBJ2-1	TRBD2	TRBV5-1	NA	TGCGCCAGCAGCTTGGCGAGCGGGGGGGCCGGTGAGCAGTTCTTC	CASSLASGGAGEQFF
TRBJ2-2	NA	TRBV6-1	NA	TGTGCCAGCAGTGAAGCTCCTTCCACAGGGCCCGGGGAGCTGTTTTTT	CASSEAPSTGPGELFF
TRBJ2-3	NA	TRBV2	NA	TGTGCCAGCAGACCCACCGGGACTCCCGCGGGGGATACGCAGTATTTT	CASRPTGTPAGDTQYF
TRBJ1-5	NA	TRBV30	once	TGTGCCTGGGTGGACAGAGTCTTTGGATCAGCCCAGCATTTT	CAWVDRVFGSAQHF